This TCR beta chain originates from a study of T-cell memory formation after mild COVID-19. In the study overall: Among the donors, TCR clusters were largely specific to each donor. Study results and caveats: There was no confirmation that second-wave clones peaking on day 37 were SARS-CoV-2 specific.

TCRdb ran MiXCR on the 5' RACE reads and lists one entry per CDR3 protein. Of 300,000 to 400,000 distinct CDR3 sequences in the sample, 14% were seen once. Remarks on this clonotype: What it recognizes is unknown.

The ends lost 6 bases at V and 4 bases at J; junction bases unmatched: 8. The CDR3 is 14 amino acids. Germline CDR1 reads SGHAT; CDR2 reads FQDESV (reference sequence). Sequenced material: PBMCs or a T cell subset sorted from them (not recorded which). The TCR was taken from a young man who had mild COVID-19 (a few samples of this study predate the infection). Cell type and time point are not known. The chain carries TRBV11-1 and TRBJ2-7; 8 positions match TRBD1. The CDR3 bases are TGTGCCAGCAGGCCCGGACAGGGACCTTACGAGCAGTACTTC. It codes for CASRPGQGPYEQYF.